This T cell receptor (beta chain) was sequenced for a study of response to subunit inactivated influenza vaccine. Broader study findings: The authors put forward the suggestion that each seasonal influenza vaccination may bring in only a limited number of new T cells.

Using its own MiXCR run on the RT-PCR reads, TCRdb lists one record per CDR3 protein. Of about 620,000 distinct CDR3 sequences in the sample, 11% are singletons; the top ten hold approximately 10%. The CDR3 has 13 residues. In germline, CDR1 is DFQATT, CDR2 SNEGSKA (reference sequence). V was cut by 0 bases and J by 4 bases, with 9 bases left in between. A remark on this clonotype: Its antigen is currently unknown.

The same data also went into a second study, on T cells expressing NK-cell markers. From that report: The TCR beta cDNA came from 5'RACE template switching with UMIs. Seven HCMV-seropositive donors and one seronegative donor made up the eight sequenced donors.

The chain recombines TRBV20-1 with TRBJ1-2, with D perhaps matching TRBD1 (5 bases). The material sequenced was PBMCs from blood, taken on the day of vaccination. The TCR was taken from a middle-aged man who received an inactivated influenza vaccine. The CDR3 sequence: CSARDPGVYGYTF. CDR3 sequence (DNA): TGCAGTGCTAGAGATCCGGGGGTCTATGGCTACACCTTC.